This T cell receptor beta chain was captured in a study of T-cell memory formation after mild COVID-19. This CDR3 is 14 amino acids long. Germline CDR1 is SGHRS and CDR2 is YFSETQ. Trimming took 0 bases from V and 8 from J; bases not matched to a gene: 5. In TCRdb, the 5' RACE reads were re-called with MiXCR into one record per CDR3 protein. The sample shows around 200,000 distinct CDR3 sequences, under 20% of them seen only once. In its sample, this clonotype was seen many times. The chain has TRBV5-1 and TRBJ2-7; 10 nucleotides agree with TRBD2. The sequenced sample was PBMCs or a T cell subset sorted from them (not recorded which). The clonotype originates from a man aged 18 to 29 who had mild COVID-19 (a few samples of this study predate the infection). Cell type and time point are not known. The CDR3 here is CASSLELAGGKQYV. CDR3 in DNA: TGCGCCAGCAGCTTGGAATTAGCGGGGGGAAAGCAGTACGTC.